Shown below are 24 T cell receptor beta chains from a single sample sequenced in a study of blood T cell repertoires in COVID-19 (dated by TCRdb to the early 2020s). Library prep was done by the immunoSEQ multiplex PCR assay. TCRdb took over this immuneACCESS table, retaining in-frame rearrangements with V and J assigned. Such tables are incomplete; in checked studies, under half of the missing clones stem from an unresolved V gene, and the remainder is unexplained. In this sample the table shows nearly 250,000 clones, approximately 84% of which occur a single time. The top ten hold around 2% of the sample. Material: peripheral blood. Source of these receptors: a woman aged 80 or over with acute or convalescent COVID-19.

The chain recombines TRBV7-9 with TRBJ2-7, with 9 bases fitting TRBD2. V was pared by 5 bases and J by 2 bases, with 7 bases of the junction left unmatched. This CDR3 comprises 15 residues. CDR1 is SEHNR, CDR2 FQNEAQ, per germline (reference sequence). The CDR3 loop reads CASSPGLAWTYEQYF. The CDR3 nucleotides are TGTGCCAGCAGCCCCGGACTAGCGTGGACCTACGAGCAGTACTTC.

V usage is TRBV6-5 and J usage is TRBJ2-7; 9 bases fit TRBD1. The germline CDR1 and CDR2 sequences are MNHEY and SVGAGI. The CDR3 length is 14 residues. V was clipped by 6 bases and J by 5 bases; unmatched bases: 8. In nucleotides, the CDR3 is TGTGCCAGCAGACCCGGGACAGGGTTTAACGAGCAGTACTTC. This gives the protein CASRPGTGFNEQYF.

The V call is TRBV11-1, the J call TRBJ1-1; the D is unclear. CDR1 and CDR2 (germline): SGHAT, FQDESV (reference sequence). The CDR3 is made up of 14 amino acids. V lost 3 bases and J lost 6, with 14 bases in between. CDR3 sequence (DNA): TGTGCCAGCAGCTTGAGGCACGCCAACGCTGAAGCTTTCTTT. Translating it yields CASSLRHANAEAFF.

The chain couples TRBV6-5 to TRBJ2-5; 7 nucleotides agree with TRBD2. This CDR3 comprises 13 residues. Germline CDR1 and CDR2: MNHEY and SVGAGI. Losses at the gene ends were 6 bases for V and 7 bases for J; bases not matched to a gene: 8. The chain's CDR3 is CASSGTREGTQYF. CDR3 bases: TGTGCCAGCAGCGGAACTAGGGAGGGGACCCAGTACTTC.

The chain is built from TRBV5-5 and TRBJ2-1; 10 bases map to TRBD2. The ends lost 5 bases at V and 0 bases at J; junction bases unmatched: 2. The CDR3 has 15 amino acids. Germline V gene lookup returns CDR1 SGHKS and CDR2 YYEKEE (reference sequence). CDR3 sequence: CASRWTSGSYNEQFF. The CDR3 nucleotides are TGTGCCAGCAGGTGGACTAGCGGCTCCTACAATGAGCAGTTCTTC.

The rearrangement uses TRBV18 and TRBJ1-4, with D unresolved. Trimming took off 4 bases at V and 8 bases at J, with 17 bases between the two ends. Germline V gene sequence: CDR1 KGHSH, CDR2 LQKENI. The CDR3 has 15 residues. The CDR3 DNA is TGTGCCAGCTCACAACTCGACGTGCCGGGGGAAAAACTGTTTTTT. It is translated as CASSQLDVPGEKLFF.

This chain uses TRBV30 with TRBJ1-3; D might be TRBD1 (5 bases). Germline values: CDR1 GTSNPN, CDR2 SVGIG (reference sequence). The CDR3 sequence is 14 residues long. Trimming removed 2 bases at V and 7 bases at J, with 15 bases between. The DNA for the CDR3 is TGTGCCTGGAGTAAGGGGTTTTCCATGAACACCATATATTTT. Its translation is CAWSKGFSMNTIYF.

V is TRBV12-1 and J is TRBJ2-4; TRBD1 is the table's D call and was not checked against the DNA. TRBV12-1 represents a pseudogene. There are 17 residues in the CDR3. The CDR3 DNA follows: TGTGCCAGCAGCCCGGTGACAGGGTTTTTGTTTAAAAACATTCAGTACTTC. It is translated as CASSPVTGFLFKNIQYF.

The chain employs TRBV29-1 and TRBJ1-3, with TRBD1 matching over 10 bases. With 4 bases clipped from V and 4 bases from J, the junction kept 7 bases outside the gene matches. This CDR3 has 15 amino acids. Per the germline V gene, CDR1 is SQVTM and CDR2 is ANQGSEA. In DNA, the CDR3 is TGCAGCGTTGTACAAGGGACAGGGGTCGGAAACACCATATATTTT. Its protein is CSVVQGTGVGNTIYF.

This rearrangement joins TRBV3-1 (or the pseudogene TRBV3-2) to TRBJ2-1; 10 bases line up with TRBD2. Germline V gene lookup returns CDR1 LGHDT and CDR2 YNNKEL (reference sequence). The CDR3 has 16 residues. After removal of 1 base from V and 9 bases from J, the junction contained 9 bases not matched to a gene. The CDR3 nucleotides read TGTGCCAGCAGCCAAGTCAGTAGCGGGAGGTTCACTGAGCAGTTCTTC. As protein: CASSQVSSGRFTEQFF.

CDR3 amino acids: CASSRPGGYGYTF. In nucleotides, the CDR3 is TGTGCCAGCAGCCGACCGGGGGGTTATGGCTACACCTTC. The V and J genes are TRBV7-2 and TRBJ1-2, with D perhaps TRBD1 (5 bases). Germline-derived CDR1 and CDR2 are SGHTA and FQGNSA. V was trimmed by 5 bases and J by 5 bases, leaving 12 bases between them. The CDR3 contains 13 residues.

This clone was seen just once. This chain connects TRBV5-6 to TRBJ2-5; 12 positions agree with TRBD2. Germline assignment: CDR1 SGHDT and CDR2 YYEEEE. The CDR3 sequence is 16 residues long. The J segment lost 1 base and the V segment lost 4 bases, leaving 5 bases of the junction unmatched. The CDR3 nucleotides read TGTGCCAGCAGCGGGGGACTAGCGGGCCGCCAAGAGACCCAGTACTTC. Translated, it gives CASSGGLAGRQETQYF.

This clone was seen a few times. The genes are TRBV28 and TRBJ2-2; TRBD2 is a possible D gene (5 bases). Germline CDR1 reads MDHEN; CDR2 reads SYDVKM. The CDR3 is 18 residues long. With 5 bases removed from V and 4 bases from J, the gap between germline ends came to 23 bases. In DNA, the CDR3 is TGTGCCAGCAGTCCTTATGGGAGTGCTCAGATCCGCACCGGGGAGCTGTTTTTT. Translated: CASSPYGSAQIRTGELFF.

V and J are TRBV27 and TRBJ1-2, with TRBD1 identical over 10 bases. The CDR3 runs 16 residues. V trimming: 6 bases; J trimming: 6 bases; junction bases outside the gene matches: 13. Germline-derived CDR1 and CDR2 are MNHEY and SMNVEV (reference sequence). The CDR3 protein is CASSPRADRGRDGYTF. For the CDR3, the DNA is TGTGCCAGCAGCCCGAGAGCTGACAGGGGGCGCGATGGCTACACCTTC.

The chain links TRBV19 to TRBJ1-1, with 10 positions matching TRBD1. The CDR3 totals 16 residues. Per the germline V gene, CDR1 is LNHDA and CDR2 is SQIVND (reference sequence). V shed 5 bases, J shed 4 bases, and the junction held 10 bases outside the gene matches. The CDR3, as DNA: TGTGCCAGTAGTGGGACCCGACAGGGGGCAGTCACTGAAGCTTTCTTT. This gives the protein CASSGTRQGAVTEAFF.

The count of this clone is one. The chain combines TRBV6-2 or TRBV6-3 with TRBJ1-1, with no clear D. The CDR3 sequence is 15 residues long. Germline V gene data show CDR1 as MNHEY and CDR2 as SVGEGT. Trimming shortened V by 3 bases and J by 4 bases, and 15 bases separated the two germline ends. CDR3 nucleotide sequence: TGTGCCAGCAGTTATTTACGGGGTGGGAGCACTGAAGCTTTCTTT. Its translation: CASSYLRGGSTEAFF.

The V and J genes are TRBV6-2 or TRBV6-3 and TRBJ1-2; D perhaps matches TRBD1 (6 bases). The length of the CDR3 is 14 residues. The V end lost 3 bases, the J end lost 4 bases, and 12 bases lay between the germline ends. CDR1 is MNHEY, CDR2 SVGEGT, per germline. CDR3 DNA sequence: TGTGCCAGCAGTTATTCGACAGGCCCCTATGGCTACACCTTC. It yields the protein CASSYSTGPYGYTF.

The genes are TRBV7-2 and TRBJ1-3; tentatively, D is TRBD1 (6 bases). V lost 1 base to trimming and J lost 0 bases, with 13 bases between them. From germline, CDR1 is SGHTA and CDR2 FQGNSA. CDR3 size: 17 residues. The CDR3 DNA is TGTGCCAGCAGCTTAGTAGGGGGATTGGCCTCTGGAAACACCATATATTTT. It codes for CASSLVGGLASGNTIYF.

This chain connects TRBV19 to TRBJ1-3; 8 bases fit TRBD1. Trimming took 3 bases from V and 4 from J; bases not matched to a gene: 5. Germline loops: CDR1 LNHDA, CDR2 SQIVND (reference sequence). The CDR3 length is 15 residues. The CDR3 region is CASSIQGARGNTIYF. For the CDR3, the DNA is TGTGCCAGTAGTATCCAGGGGGCGCGAGGAAACACCATATATTTT.

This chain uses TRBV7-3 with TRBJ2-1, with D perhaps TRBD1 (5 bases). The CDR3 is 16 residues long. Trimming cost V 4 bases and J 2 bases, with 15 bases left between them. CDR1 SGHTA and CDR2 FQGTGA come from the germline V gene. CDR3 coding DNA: TGTGCCAGCAGCTCCCTAAGGGGAATCCCCTACAATGAGCAGTTCTTC. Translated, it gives CASSSLRGIPYNEQFF.

The CDR3 is CASSLAPRANYGYTF. The DNA for the CDR3 is TGCGCCAGCAGCTTGGCTCCCAGGGCTAACTATGGCTACACCTTC. This chain joins TRBV5-1 and TRBJ1-2; D is perhaps TRBD1 (5 bases). V was clipped by 0 bases and J by 0 bases, with 9 bases between them. Germline V gene data show CDR1 as SGHRS and CDR2 as YFSETQ. The CDR3 contains 15 residues. Drawing the rest from reference TRBV5-1 and TRBJ1-2, the complete variable domain is KAGVTQTPRYLIKTRGQQVTLSCSPISGHRSVSWYQQTPGQGLQFLFEYFSETQRNKGNFPGRFSGRQFSNSRSEMNVSTLELGDSALYLCASSLAPRANYGYTFGSGTRLTVV.

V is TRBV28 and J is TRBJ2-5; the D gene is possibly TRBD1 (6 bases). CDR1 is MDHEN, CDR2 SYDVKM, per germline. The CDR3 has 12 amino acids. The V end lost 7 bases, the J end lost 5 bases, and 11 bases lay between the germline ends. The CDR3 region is CASTGQTETQYF. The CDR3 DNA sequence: TGTGCCAGCACTGGACAGACTGAGACCCAGTACTTC.

The CDR3 bases are TGCGCCAGCAGCTTGGCGTCAGGCAGTCGGACTAATGAAAAACTGTTTTTT. This sequence encodes CASSLASGSRTNEKLFF. The V gene is TRBV5-1, the J gene TRBJ1-4, with D uncertain. This CDR3 contains 17 residues. Germline loops: CDR1 SGHRS, CDR2 YFSETQ. Trimming removed 0 bases from V and 2 bases from J, with 14 bases in between.

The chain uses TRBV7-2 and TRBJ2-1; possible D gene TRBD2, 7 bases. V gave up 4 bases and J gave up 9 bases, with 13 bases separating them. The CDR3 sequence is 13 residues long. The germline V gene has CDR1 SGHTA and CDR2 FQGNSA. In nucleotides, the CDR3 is TGTGCCAGCAGCTCCGGGGGGCGCGGTGAGCAGTTCTTC. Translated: CASSSGGRGEQFF. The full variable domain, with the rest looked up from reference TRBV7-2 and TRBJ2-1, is GAGVSQSPSNKVTEKGKDVELRCDPISGHTALYWYRQSLGQGLEFLIYFQGNSAPDKSGLPSDRFSAERTGGSVSTLTIQRTQQEDSAVYLCASSSGGRGEQFFGPGTRLTVL.